The clone carrying this T cell receptor (beta chain) came up a few times. The antigen is undetermined. This record belongs to a study of identical twins. Whole-study findings and limits: Zero-insertion findings could be partly confounded by invariant cells (MAIT and iNKT cells).

TCRdb re-called the 5' RACE reads through MiXCR, storing one row per CDR3 protein. Counted here are 600,000 to 850,000 distinct CDR3 sequences, about 18% occurring once; the ten biggest clones make up about an eighth. These data are also associated with another study on T cells expressing NK-cell markers.

Sequenced input: PBMCs. This clonotype was obtained from a woman aged 18 to 35 in good health.

CDR3 sequence (DNA): TGCAGCGGACTGGACTACGGCGAGCAGTACTTC. Amino acids: CSGLDYGEQYF. The chain employs TRBV29-1 and TRBJ2-7; possible D gene TRBD2, 6 bases. The CDR3 spans 11 residues. V was shortened by 7 bases and J by 6 bases, with 13 bases between the two germline ends. Germline CDR1 is SQVTM and CDR2 is ANQGSEA.